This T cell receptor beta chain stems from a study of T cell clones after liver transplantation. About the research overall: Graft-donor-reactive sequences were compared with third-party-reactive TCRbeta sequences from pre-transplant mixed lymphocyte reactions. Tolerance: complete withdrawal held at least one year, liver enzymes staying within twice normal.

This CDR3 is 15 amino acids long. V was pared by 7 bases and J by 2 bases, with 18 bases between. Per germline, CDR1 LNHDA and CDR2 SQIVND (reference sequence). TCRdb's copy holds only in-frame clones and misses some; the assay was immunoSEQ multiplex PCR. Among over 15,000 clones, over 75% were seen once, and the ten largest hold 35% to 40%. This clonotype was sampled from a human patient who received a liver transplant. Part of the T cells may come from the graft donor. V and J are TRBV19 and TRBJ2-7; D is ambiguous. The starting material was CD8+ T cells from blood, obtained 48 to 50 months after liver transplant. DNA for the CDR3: TGTGCCAGTAATCCAGTCCCGGGCCCAACCTACGAGCAGTACTTC. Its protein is CASNPVPGPTYEQYF.